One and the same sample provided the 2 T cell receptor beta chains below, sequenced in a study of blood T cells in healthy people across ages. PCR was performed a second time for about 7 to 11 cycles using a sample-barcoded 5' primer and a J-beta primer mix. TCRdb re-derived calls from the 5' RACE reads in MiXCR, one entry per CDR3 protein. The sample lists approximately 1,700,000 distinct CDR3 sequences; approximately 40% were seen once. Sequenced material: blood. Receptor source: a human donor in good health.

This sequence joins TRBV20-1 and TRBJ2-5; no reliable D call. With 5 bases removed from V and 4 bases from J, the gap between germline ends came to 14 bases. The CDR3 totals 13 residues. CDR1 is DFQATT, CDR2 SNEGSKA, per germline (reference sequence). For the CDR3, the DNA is TGCAGTGCTCAAAGGACCGGCGCAGAGACCCAGTACTTC. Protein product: CSAQRTGAETQYF.

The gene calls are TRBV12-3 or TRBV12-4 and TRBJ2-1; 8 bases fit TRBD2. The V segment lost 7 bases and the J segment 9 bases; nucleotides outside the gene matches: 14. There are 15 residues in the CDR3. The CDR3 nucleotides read TGTGCCAGCACCTCGGGGGGGCAGGGTCTCGGTGAGCAGTTCTTC. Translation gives CASTSGGQGLGEQFF.